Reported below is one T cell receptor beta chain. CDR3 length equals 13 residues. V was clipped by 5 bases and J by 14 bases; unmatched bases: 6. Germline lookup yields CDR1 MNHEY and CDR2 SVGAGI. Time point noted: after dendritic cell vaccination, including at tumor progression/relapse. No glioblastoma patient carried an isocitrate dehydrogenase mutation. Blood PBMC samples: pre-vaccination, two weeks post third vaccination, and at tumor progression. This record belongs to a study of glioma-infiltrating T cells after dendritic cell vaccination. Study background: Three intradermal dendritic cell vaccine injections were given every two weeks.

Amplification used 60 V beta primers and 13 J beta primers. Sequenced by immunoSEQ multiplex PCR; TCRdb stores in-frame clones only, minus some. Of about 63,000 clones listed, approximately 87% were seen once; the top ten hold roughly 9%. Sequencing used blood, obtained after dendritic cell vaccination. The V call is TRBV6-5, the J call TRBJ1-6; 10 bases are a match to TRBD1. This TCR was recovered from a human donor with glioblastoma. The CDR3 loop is CASSPGQGGTLHF. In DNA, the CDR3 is TGTGCCAGCAGTCCAGGACAGGGGGGGACCCTCCACTTT.